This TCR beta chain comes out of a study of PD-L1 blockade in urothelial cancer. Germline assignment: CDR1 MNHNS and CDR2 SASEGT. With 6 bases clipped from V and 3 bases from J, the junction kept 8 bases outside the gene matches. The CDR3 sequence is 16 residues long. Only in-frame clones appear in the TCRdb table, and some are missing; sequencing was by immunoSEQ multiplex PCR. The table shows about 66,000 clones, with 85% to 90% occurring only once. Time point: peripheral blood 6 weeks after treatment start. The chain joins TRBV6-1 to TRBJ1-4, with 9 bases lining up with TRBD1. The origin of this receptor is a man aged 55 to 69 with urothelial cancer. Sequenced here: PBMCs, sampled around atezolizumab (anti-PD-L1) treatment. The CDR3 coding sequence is TGTGCCAGCAGCGAACAGGGGGCGGCCTCTAATGAAAAACTGTTTTTT. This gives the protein CASSEQGAASNEKLFF.